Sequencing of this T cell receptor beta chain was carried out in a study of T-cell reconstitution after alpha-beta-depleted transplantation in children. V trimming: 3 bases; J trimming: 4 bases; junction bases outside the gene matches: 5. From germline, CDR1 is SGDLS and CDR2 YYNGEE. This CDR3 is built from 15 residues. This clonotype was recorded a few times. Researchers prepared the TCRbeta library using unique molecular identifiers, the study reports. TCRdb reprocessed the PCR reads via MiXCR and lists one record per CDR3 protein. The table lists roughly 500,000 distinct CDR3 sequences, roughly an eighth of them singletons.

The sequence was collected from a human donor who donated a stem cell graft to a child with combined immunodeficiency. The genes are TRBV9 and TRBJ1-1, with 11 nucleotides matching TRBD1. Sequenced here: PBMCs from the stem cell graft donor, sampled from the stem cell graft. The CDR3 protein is CASSGLGTGGTEAFF. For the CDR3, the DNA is TGTGCCAGCAGCGGACTTGGGACAGGGGGCACTGAAGCTTTCTTT.